This entry features one T cell receptor beta chain sequence. Its antigen is currently unknown. The record originates from a study of T cell responses to AZD1222 COVID-19 vaccine. General study points: Epitopes outside B.1.351 and B.1.1.7 mutated regions reportedly drew nearly half of spike TCRs. Donors were largely white British and mainly female; clonal diversity was possibly underestimated.

The table came from immunoSEQ multiplex PCR; TCRdb's copy has only in-frame clones and leaves some out. The sample shows about 140,000 clones, 90% of them seen only once. Germline V gene lookup returns CDR1 LNHDA and CDR2 SQIVND (reference sequence). CDR3 length: 15 residues. V was trimmed by 3 bases and J by 1 base, leaving 10 bases between them. V is TRBV19 and J is TRBJ1-3; D gene uncertain. Sequenced here: peripheral blood, sampled on day 0 of AZD1222 vaccination. The sequence derives from an adult in good health. CDR3 loop: CASSITGSSGNTIYF. The CDR3 nucleotides read TGTGCCAGTAGTATTACGGGGAGTTCTGGAAACACCATATATTTT.